This T cell receptor (beta chain) originates from a study of beta chain features in type 1 diabetes. Study-wide points: Shorter TCRB CDR3s, moderately but significantly so, were found in Type 1 diabetes patients in all four CD4+ subsets.

cDNA synthesis used the whole RNA isolate, giving expressed TCRB sequences. Generated by immunoSEQ multiplex PCR, the TCRdb table keeps only in-frame clones and is missing some. The profile shows a few hundred thousand clones, under 20% of them singletons. CDR1 and CDR2 from the germline V gene are SGDLS and YYNGEE. The length of the CDR3 is 15 residues. Trimming shortened V by 4 bases and J by 3 bases, and 15 bases separated the two germline ends. This clone was observed a few times. The antigen remains undetermined. The sequence derives from a man aged 25 to 45 with type 1 diabetes. The sequencing input was naive CD4+ T cells from blood. The chain employs TRBV9 and TRBJ2-3; D possibly corresponds to TRBD2 (6 bases). The CDR3 nucleotides read TGTGCCAGCAGCCCCCAGGAGGGGCCAACAGATACGCAGTATTTT. Its protein product is CASSPQEGPTDTQYF.